This is a list of T cell receptor beta chains from one sample in a study of T cells in pancreatic ductal adenocarcinoma. Clones were read by immunoSEQ multiplex PCR, and TCRdb kept only the in-frame ones, dropping some. In the table there are around 94,000 clones, 90% to 95% of which are singletons. The specimen was PBMCs. These TCRs come from a human donor with pancreatic ductal adenocarcinoma. CDR3s include the opening cysteine and the closing phenylalanine or tryptophan. A D gene is named only where the DNA matches it firmly. Only part of the rows carry a size: once, few, many, or a class if the clone is expanded.

d_call	v_call	clone_size	j_call	cdr3_aa	cdr3_nt
TRBD2	TRBV10-2	-	TRBJ2-7	CASSEPGLAGEEQYF	TGCGCCAGCAGTGAGCCGGGACTAGCGGGAGAAGAGCAGTACTTC
TRBD2	TRBV30	-	TRBJ2-7	CAWSVLANEQYF	TGTGCCTGGAGTGTACTAGCGAACGAGCAGTACTTC
-	TRBV5-4	-	TRBJ2-4	CASSLAPTLAKNIQYF	TGTGCCAGCAGCTTGGCGCCTACTCTAGCCAAAAACATTCAGTACTTC
TRBD2	TRBV2	-	TRBJ2-5	CASSEGGGRTQETQYF	TGTGCCAGCAGTGAAGGGGGGGGGAGGACTCAAGAGACCCAGTACTTC
-	TRBV7-9	-	TRBJ1-1	CASSQWGRLAAEAFF	TGTGCCAGCAGCCAATGGGGCCGTCTGGCGGCTGAAGCTTTCTTT
TRBD1	TRBV19	-	TRBJ1-5	CASRTGVVGGQPQHF	TGTGCCAGTAGAACAGGGGTTGTAGGGGGACAGCCCCAGCATTTT
TRBD1	TRBV6-5	-	TRBJ2-7	CASSSGTGGYEQYF	TGTGCCAGCAGCTCCGGGACAGGGGGGTACGAGCAGTACTTC
TRBD2	TRBV4-3	-	TRBJ2-1	CASSQVWRERSYNEQFF	TGCGCCAGCAGCCAAGTTTGGCGGGAGAGGTCCTACAATGAGCAGTTCTTC
TRBD1	TRBV6-1	-	TRBJ2-7	CASSDQTGGYVEQYF	TGTGCCAGCAGTGACCAGACAGGGGGCTATGTGGAGCAGTACTTC
-	TRBV10-3	-	TRBJ2-5	CAISDQTGRRETQYF	TGTGCCATCAGTGACCAGACAGGGAGGAGAGAGACCCAGTACTTC
TRBD2	TRBV10-3	few	TRBJ2-7	CATRPGLEFEQYF	TGTGCCACCAGACCGGGACTAGAATTCGAGCAGTACTTC
TRBD2	TRBV29-1	-	TRBJ2-3	CSVAFLAGWTDTQYF	TGCAGCGTGGCCTTTCTAGCGGGATGGACAGATACGCAGTATTTT
-	TRBV4-1	-	TRBJ2-5	CASSQDYLDGKTQYF	TGCGCCAGCAGCCAAGATTATTTAGACGGGAAGACCCAGTACTTC
-	TRBV7-9	-	TRBJ1-3	CASSLGGLSGNTIYF	TGTGCCAGCAGCTTAGGCGGGCTATCTGGAAACACCATATATTTT
-	TRBV29-1	-	TRBJ2-3	CSVEDLVGRAVDTQYF	TGCAGCGTTGAAGATCTTGTTGGCAGGGCTGTTGATACGCAGTATTTT
-	TRBV10-3	-	TRBJ2-7	CAISEHSYEQYF	TGTGCCATCAGTGAACATTCCTACGAGCAGTACTTC
-	TRBV28	-	TRBJ2-7	CASSFGGLGSYEQYF	TGTGCCAGCAGTTTTGGGGGGTTGGGTTCCTACGAGCAGTACTTC
-	TRBV18	-	TRBJ2-2	CASSPIASDTGELFF	TGTGCCAGCTCACCAATAGCGTCCGACACCGGGGAGCTGTTTTTT
-	TRBV2	-	TRBJ1-4	CASSEPGIGGNEKLFF	TGTGCCAGCAGTGAACCGGGGATTGGGGGGAATGAAAAACTGTTTTTT
TRBD1	TRBV12-5	-	TRBJ2-5	CASGPDRGRRWEETQYF	TGTGCTAGTGGTCCCGACAGGGGGCGTCGATGGGAGGAGACCCAGTACTTC
-	TRBV12-2	once	TRBJ2-7	CASPFRGERSYEQYF	TGTGCAAGTCCCTTTCGGGGGGAGCGAAGTTACGAGCAGTACTTC
-	TRBV29-1	-	TRBJ2-3	CSVRPGGGDTQYF	TGCAGCGTACGACCCGGGGGAGGAGATACGCAGTATTTT
TRBD2	TRBV11-1	-	TRBJ2-1	CASSLALEREGNEQFF	TGTGCCAGCAGCTTAGCGCTGGAGCGGGAAGGCAATGAGCAGTTCTTC
TRBD1	TRBV18	-	TRBJ1-5	CASGQGRDQPQHF	TGTGCCAGCGGACAGGGGAGGGATCAGCCCCAGCATTTT
-	TRBV18	-	TRBJ1-1	CASSPGHMNTEAFF	TGTGCCAGCTCACCAGGACACATGAACACTGAAGCTTTCTTT
TRBD1	TRBV2	-	TRBJ1-1	CASSVQGANTEAFF	TGTGCCAGCAGTGTACAGGGGGCTAACACTGAAGCTTTCTTT
-	TRBV5-1	-	TRBJ2-7	CASFDRPYEQYF	TGCGCCAGCTTTGACAGGCCCTACGAGCAGTACTTC
TRBD2	TRBV7-8	-	TRBJ2-1	CASSLAPGTSGRVPYNEQFF	TGTGCCAGCAGCTTAGCTCCCGGGACTAGCGGGAGAGTCCCCTACAATGAGCAGTTCTTC
-	TRBV19	-	TRBJ1-2	CASTGRANYGYTF	TGTGCCAGTACAGGCCGAGCCAACTATGGCTACACCTTC
TRBD1	TRBV27	-	TRBJ1-1	CASSSGQGANTEAFF	TGTGCCAGCAGCTCGGGACAGGGGGCAAACACTGAAGCTTTCTTT
-	TRBV7-2	-	TRBJ1-5	CASSLVNSNQPQHF	TGTGCCAGCAGCTTAGTTAATAGCAATCAGCCCCAGCATTTT
-	TRBV11-2	-	TRBJ2-7	CASSLGTNGERYF	TGTGCCAGCAGCCTCGGGACAAATGGGGAACGGTACTTC
-	TRBV6-1	-	TRBJ2-5	CASSEAATGTYQETQYF	TGTGCCAGCAGTGAAGCTGCTACAGGAACGTACCAAGAGACCCAGTACTTC
TRBD2	TRBV7-3	-	TRBJ2-3	CASSLSGSGTDTQYF	TGTGCCAGCAGCTTAAGCGGGAGCGGCACAGATACGCAGTATTTT
-	TRBV7-3	-	TRBJ2-3	CASSSSTDTQYF	TGTGCCAGCAGCTCTAGCACAGATACGCAGTATTTT
-	TRBV2	-	TRBJ1-4	CASSEMAADHEKLFF	TGTGCCAGCAGTGAAATGGCAGCGGATCATGAAAAACTGTTTTTT
TRBD2	TRBV5-1	-	TRBJ2-7	CASRTSDSYEQYF	TGCGCCAGCAGGACTAGCGACTCCTACGAGCAGTACTTC
-	TRBV10-3	-	TRBJ2-7	CAIGPGTYEQYF	TGTGCCATCGGGCCGGGAACCTACGAGCAGTACTTC
-	TRBV9	-	TRBJ1-5	CASSPGPGGNQPQHF	TGTGCCAGCAGCCCTGGGCCGGGGGGAAACCAGCCCCAGCATTTT
TRBD1	TRBV28	-	TRBJ1-5	CASSLRSGGSNQPQHF	TGTGCCAGCAGTTTACGGTCAGGGGGTAGCAATCAGCCCCAGCATTTT
-	TRBV7-3	-	TRBJ2-2	CASSLVSSVDTGELFF	TGTGCCAGCAGCTTAGTTTCTAGCGTGGACACCGGGGAGCTGTTTTTT
-	TRBV20-1	few	TRBJ2-7	CSARTDEQYF	TGCAGTGCAAGGACAGACGAGCAGTACTTC
TRBD2	TRBV16	-	TRBJ2-5	CASSQYPAGFRETQYF	TGTGCCAGCAGCCAATATCCAGCGGGATTCAGGGAGACCCAGTACTTC
-	TRBV28	-	TRBJ2-4	CASSFGNIQYF	TGTGCCAGCAGTTTCGGAAACATTCAGTACTTC
TRBD2	TRBV6-1	-	TRBJ2-1	CASGRALDEQFF	TGTGCCAGCGGGAGGGCGTTGGATGAGCAGTTCTTC
-	TRBV9	-	TRBJ2-7	CASSVGSGEWYEQYF	TGTGCCAGCAGCGTAGGGTCGGGAGAATGGTACGAGCAGTACTTC
-	TRBV18	-	TRBJ1-2	CASSPPAGSRGGYTF	TGTGCCAGCTCACCACCGGCAGGCTCCCGAGGGGGCTACACCTTC
-	TRBV30	-	TRBJ1-1	CAWTRGTEAFF	TGTGCCTGGACCCGGGGTACTGAAGCTTTCTTT